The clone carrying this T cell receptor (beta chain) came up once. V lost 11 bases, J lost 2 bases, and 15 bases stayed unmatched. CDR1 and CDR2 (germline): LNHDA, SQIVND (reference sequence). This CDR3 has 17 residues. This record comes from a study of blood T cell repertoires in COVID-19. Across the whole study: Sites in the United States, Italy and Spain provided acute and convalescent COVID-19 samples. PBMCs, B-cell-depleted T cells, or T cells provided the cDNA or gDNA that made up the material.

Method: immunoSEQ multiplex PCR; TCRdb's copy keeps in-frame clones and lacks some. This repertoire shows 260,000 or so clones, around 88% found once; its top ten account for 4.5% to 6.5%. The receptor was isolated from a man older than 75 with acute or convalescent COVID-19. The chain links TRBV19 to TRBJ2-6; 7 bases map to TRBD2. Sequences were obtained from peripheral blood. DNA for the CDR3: TGTGCCTCCAGGGAGGGGAGATACTCGACTGGGGCCAACGTCCTGACTTTC. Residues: CASREGRYSTGANVLTF.